The source of this TCR beta chain is a study of blood T cell repertoires in COVID-19. About the research overall: Both acute and convalescent COVID-19 samples were obtained from the United States, Italy and Spain. Sample material is recorded as cDNA or gDNA derived from T cells, B-cell-depleted T cells, or PBMCs.

Adults between roughly 18 and 89 years of age took part from 24 US areas. Which cohort a participant joined came from the clinical history participants gave. Repertoires were generated with immunoSEQ multiplex PCR, while TCRdb's copy carries only in-frame clones and drops some. The data contain 150,000 to 200,000 clones, 87% of them singletons. This clone occurred once. Germline V gene data show CDR1 as MNHEY and CDR2 as SVGEGT. The CDR3 is 13 amino acids. Trimming removed 6 bases at V and 5 bases at J, with 12 bases between. The clonotype was recovered from a woman in her thirties who had recovered from COVID-19. This chain links TRBV6-2 or TRBV6-3 with TRBJ2-3; perhaps TRBD2 as D (6 bases). Material for sequencing was PBMCs or T cells enriched from blood (not recorded which). In nucleotides, the CDR3 is TGTGCCAGCAGACCTCCGGGACTAGATACGCAGTATTTT. Amino acid sequence: CASRPPGLDTQYF.